Listed here is a single T cell receptor beta chain. Its antigen remains unknown. This entry belongs to a study of OX40 agonist ivuxolimab in advanced cancers. Study-wide background: Patients were infused with ivuxolimab every 2 weeks at 0.01 to 10 mg/kg. Study results and caveats: CD4+ T cells averaged fewer expanded clones than CD8+ T cells. With doses of 0.1-3.0 mg/kg, partial responders showed among the lowest clonal expansion.

Here immunoSEQ multiplex PCR was the method, and the copy in TCRdb shows in-frame clones only, minus some. The sample consists of 55,000 to 70,000 clones, 70% to 90% of them appearing once. The CDR3 extends over 15 amino acids. The V end was cut by 0 bases, the J end by 8 bases, with 15 bases between. CDR1 SGHNT and CDR2 YYREEE come from the germline V gene (reference sequence). This receptor was taken from an adult with an advanced solid tumor such as melanoma, head and neck, liver or kidney cancer. The V gene is TRBV5-4, the J gene TRBJ2-1, with D tentatively TRBD1 (6 bases). The source material was CD4+ or CD8+ T cells sorted from blood, sampled in a trial of the OX40 agonist ivuxolimab. The CDR3 sequence: CASSLVGASWHEQFF. The CDR3 DNA is TGTGCCAGCAGCTTGGTGGGGGCATCATGGCATGAGCAGTTCTTC. Using reference TRBV5-4 and TRBJ2-1 for the parts outside the CDR3, the full variable domain is ETGVTQSPTHLIKTRGQQVTLRCSSQSGHNTVSWYQQALGQGPQFIFQYYREEENGRGNFPPRFSGLQFPNYSSELNVNALELDDSALYLCASSLVGASWHEQFFGPGTRLTVL.